The text below deals with one T cell receptor beta chain. The sample belongs to a study of cytomegalovirus exposure and HLA in healthy donors. Sequencing was performed with immunoSEQ multiplex PCR; in TCRdb, only in-frame clones are kept and a portion is missing. The table records about 83,000 clones, about 96% of them present only once. The CDR3 contains 14 residues. The V gene end was trimmed by 5 bases and the J gene end by 4 bases; junction bases not matched to a gene: 3. Germline-derived CDR1 and CDR2 are SGHAT and FQNNGV. Specimen: PBMCs. This clonotype was obtained from a woman aged 18-29 years in good health and CMV-seronegative. This chain uses TRBV11-2 with TRBJ1-1; 11 bases are shared with TRBD1. The CDR3 bases are TGTGCCAGCAGCCGGGACAGGGGGATCACTGAAGCTTTCTTT. It encodes CASSRDRGITEAFF.